The 11 T cell receptor beta chains reported below all come from one sample, sequenced in a study of blood T cell repertoires in COVID-19. Sequencing was performed with immunoSEQ multiplex PCR; in TCRdb, only in-frame clones are kept and a portion is missing. The repertoire includes about 330,000 clones, roughly 88% of them detected once, and more than 3% sits in the top ten. The sequenced material came from peripheral blood. Receptors originate from a woman aged 50 to 60 with active or convalescent COVID-19.

The table lists this clone with a count of one. The rearrangement links TRBV6-5 to TRBJ2-7, with D possibly matching TRBD1 (5 bases). This CDR3 is 12 amino acids long. Germline V CDR1 and CDR2: MNHEY, SVGAGI. Trimming shortened V by 10 bases and J by 4 bases, and 14 bases separated the two germline ends. The CDR3 loop reads CATQQGNYEQYF. Written as DNA, the CDR3 is TGTGCCACCCAGCAGGGTAATTACGAGCAGTACTTC.

This clone was observed a few times. The V gene is TRBV6-6, the J gene TRBJ1-2; D remains unclear. The CDR3 is 13 amino acids. V was clipped by 4 bases and J by 4 bases, with 10 bases between them. Germline values: CDR1 MNHNY, CDR2 SVGAGI (reference sequence). The CDR3 DNA reads as TGTGCCAGCAGTTCTCCGACAACCTATGGCTACACCTTC. Residues: CASSSPTTYGYTF.

The chain employs TRBV4-2 and TRBJ1-1; 10 bases are shared with TRBD1. Germline values: CDR1 LGHNA, CDR2 YNFKEQ. CDR3 size: 21 residues. After removal of 2 bases from V and 1 base from J, the junction contained 19 bases not matched to a gene. The CDR3 protein is CASSQKLPDVDRGPWNTEAFF. CDR3 DNA: TGTGCCAGCAGCCAAAAATTACCTGATGTCGACAGGGGGCCATGGAACACTGAAGCTTTCTTT.

The genes are TRBV28 and TRBJ1-2, with 8 bases lining up with TRBD1. The ends lost 8 bases at V and 5 bases at J; junction bases unmatched: 4. The CDR3 runs to 12 residues. The germline CDR1 and CDR2 sequences are MDHEN and SYDVKM. DNA for the CDR3: TGTGCCAGCCGACAGGGGACATATGGCTACACCTTC. Translated, it gives CASRQGTYGYTF.

V is TRBV30 and J is TRBJ1-4, with 10 bases that match TRBD1. CDR3 length: 15 amino acids. Germline V gene data show CDR1 as GTSNPN and CDR2 as SVGIG (reference sequence). With 2 bases clipped from V and 7 bases from J, the junction kept 7 bases outside the gene matches. The CDR3 here is CAWSLLTGGGEKLFF. CDR3 coding DNA: TGTGCCTGGAGTCTTCTGACAGGGGGCGGTGAAAAACTGTTTTTT.

V usage is TRBV6-2 or TRBV6-3 and J usage is TRBJ1-2; TRBD1 aligns across 7 bases. Unmatched junction bases numbered 8, after V lost 6 bases and J lost 4 bases. The CDR3 length is 14 residues. Germline CDR1 and CDR2: MNHEY and SVGEGT. CDR3 sequence (DNA): TGTGCCAGCAGCCCCCCGACAGGGACCTATGGCTACACCTTC. This sequence encodes CASSPPTGTYGYTF.

The chain links TRBV5-8 to TRBJ2-3; possibly TRBD2 for D (5 bases). Germline assignment: CDR1 SGHTS and CDR2 YDEGEE. The CDR3 has 13 residues. The V and J ends lost 1 base and 4 bases respectively, with 7 bases between them. CDR3 in amino acids: CASSLYGADTQYF. In nucleotides, the CDR3 is TGTGCCAGCAGCTTGTACGGGGCAGATACGCAGTATTTT. The full variable domain, in which reference TRBV5-8 and TRBJ2-3 provide the parts outside the CDR3, is EAGVTQSPTHLIKTRGQQATLRCSPISGHTSVYWYQQALGLGLQFLLWYDEGEERNRGNFPPRFSGRQFPNYSSELNVNALELEDSALYLCASSLYGADTQYFGPGTRLTVL.

The chain links TRBV6-6 to TRBJ1-3; 8 bases match TRBD1. Trimming removed 6 bases from V and 2 bases from J; junction bases left unmatched: 9. Germline V gene sequence: CDR1 MNHNY, CDR2 SVGAGI (reference sequence). The CDR3 totals 16 residues. As DNA, the CDR3 is TGTGCCAGCAGACATTTTCAGGGGGCGACTGGAAACACCATATATTTT. Amino acids: CASRHFQGATGNTIYF.

The chain uses TRBV7-9 and TRBJ2-1, with 9 bases that match TRBD1. With V trimmed by 5 bases and J by 5 bases, 7 bases remained unmatched. The CDR3 runs to 15 residues. CDR1 and CDR2 (germline): SEHNR, FQNEAQ (reference sequence). CDR3 coding DNA: TGTGCCAGCAGCCTCACAGGGGGCTACAACAATGAGCAGTTCTTC. This sequence encodes CASSLTGGYNNEQFF.

V and J are TRBV27 and TRBJ2-1; 13 nucleotides match TRBD2. This CDR3 has 15 residues. Losses at the gene ends were 1 base for V and 9 bases for J; bases not matched to a gene: 3. Germline CDR1 and CDR2: MNHEY and SMNVEV (reference sequence). For the CDR3, the DNA is TGTGCCAGCAGTTTATTAGGGACTAGCGGGATTGAGCAGTTCTTC. Translating it yields CASSLLGTSGIEQFF.

In its sample, this clone was seen once. This chain uses TRBV5-1 with TRBJ2-7, with 14 bases fitting TRBD2. The CDR3 totals 15 residues. Germline V gene data show CDR1 as SGHRS and CDR2 as YFSETQ. The V and J ends lost 2 bases and 6 bases, in that order; junction bases with no gene match: 4. The DNA for the CDR3 is TGCGCCAGCAGCTTCACCGGGACTAGCGGGGGCGAGCAGTACTTC. Residues: CASSFTGTSGGEQYF.